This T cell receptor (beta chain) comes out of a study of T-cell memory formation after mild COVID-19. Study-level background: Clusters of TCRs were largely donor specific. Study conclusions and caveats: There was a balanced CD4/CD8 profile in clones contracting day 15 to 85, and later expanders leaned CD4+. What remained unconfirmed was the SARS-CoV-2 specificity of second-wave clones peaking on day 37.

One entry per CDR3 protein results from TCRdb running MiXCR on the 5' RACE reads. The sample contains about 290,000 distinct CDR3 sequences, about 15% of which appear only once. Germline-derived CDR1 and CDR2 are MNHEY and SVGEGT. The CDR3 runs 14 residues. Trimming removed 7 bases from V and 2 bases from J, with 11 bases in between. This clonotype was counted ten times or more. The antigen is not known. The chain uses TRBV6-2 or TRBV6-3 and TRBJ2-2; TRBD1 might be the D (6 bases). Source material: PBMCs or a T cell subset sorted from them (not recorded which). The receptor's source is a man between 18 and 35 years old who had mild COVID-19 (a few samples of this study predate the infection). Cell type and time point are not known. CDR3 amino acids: CASKGGQNTGELFF. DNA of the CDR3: TGTGCCAGCAAAGGGGGACAAAACACCGGGGAGCTGTTTTTT.